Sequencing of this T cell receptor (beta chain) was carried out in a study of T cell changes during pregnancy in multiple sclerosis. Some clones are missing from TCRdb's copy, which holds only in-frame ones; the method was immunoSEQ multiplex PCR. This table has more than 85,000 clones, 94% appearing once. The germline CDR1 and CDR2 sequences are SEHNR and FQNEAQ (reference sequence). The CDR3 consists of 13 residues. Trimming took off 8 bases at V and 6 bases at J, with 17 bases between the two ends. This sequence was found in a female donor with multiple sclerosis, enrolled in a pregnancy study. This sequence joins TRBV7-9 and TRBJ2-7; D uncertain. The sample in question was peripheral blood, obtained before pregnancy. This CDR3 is CASAPGGIVEQYF. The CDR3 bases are TGTGCCAGCGCTCCAGGTGGAATAGTCGAGCAGTACTTC.